This is a list of T cell receptor beta chains from one sample in a study of blood T cell repertoires in COVID-19. The protocol was immunoSEQ multiplex PCR, while the TCRdb copy is restricted to in-frame clones and leaves out a portion. The data hold around 130,000 clones, with approximately 89% observed a single time. The sequencing sample was made of peripheral blood. The receptors were gathered from a human donor in a cohort sampled during active COVID-19. The CDR3 runs from the conserved cysteine through the conserved F or W. D genes are given only for firm matches. Size values are once, few and many counts, or a class for expanded clones, and some rows have none.

-	TRBV7-9	-	TRBJ2-3	TGTGCCAGCAGCTTAGTACTTGGCACAGATACGCAGTATTTT	CASSLVLGTDTQYF
-	TRBV5-1	-	TRBJ2-3	TGCGCCAGCAGCTTCCTAGATACGCAGTATTTT	CASSFLDTQYF
TRBD2	TRBV9	once	TRBJ2-3	TGTGCCAGCAGCGAGGCCGGGACTAGCGGGAGCACAGATACGCAGTATTTT	CASSEAGTSGSTDTQYF
TRBD2	TRBV19	-	TRBJ2-5	TGTGCCAGTAGTATTCTAGCGGGAGGGCCAGGAGAGACCCAGTACTTC	CASSILAGGPGETQYF
-	TRBV3-1/TRBV3-2	-	TRBJ1-1	TGTGCCAGCAGCCAAGGACAGTCCACTGAAGCTTTCTTT	CASSQGQSTEAFF
-	TRBV10-3	once	TRBJ1-2	TGTGCCATCAGTGATCGACAGTCTCCCGATGGCTACACCTTC	CAISDRQSPDGYTF
TRBD2	TRBV11-3	-	TRBJ2-1	TGTGCCAGCAGCCCCCCCGGGCTAGCGGCTCACAATGAGCAGTTCTTC	CASSPPGLAAHNEQFF
TRBD2	TRBV5-4	-	TRBJ2-1	TGTGCCAGCAGCTTGGCGGGGGGGCTTCCCAATGAGCAGTTCTTC	CASSLAGGLPNEQFF
TRBD1	TRBV7-9	-	TRBJ1-4	TGTGCCAGCAGCTTAAGGACAGGGGTTGAAAAACTGTTTTTT	CASSLRTGVEKLFF
-	TRBV7-2	-	TRBJ2-2	TGTGCCAGCAGACTAATAGTCGACGGGGAGCTGTTTTTT	CASRLIVDGELFF
-	TRBV7-9	-	TRBJ2-5	TGTGCCAGCAGCTTTAGACAGATTCAAGAGACCCAGTACTTC	CASSFRQIQETQYF
-	TRBV7-2	-	TRBJ1-6	TGTGCCAGCAGTTTTTTGCAACAGGCTGGGGGGCCCCTCCACTTT	CASSFLQQAGGPLHF
TRBD2	TRBV11-2	once	TRBJ2-5	TGTGCCAGCAGCTATACCGGGACTAGTTCGTCCCAGTACTTC	CASSYTGTSSSQYF
-	TRBV2	-	TRBJ1-6	TGTGCCAGCAGTGAATCGGCAGGTGGTACACCCCTCCACTTT	CASSESAGGTPLHF
TRBD1	TRBV27	-	TRBJ2-2	TGTGCCAGCAGTTTGGGACAGCCCTCGAACACCGGGGAGCTGTTTTTT	CASSLGQPSNTGELFF
TRBD1	TRBV19	-	TRBJ2-7	TGTGCCAGTAGTATGGGTGGGGGACAGGGCGCCTACGAGCAGTACTTC	CASSMGGGQGAYEQYF
TRBD2	TRBV7-2	-	TRBJ2-1	TGTGCCAGCAGCTTCCGGACTAGCGGCAATGAGCAGTTCTTC	CASSFRTSGNEQFF
-	TRBV4-1	-	TRBJ2-1	TGCGCCAGCAAATTGCGGGACGTTGGATACCGAACGGATGAGCAGTTCTTC	CASKLRDVGYRTDEQFF
-	TRBV28	-	TRBJ2-2	TGTGCCAGCGGGCAGGGGTGGGCCGGGGAGCTGTTTTTT	CASGQGWAGELFF
-	TRBV30	-	TRBJ1-2	TGTGCCTGGAGTGAGGCGGGGAACTATGGCTACACCTTC	CAWSEAGNYGYTF
-	TRBV29-1	-	TRBJ1-3	TGCAGCGTTGGTGGGGGCGCTGGAAACACCATATATTTT	CSVGGGAGNTIYF
TRBD1	TRBV6-6	-	TRBJ2-5	TGTGCCAGCAGTTACCCCAGGGGGCGGAATCAAGAGACCCAGTACTTC	CASSYPRGRNQETQYF
TRBD1	TRBV6-6	-	TRBJ2-1	TGTGCCAGCAGTTACTTCGGACAGGGGGGCAATGAGCAGTTCTTC	CASSYFGQGGNEQFF
-	TRBV24-1	-	TRBJ2-2	TGTGCCACCAGTGATCGCTATTACACCGGGGAGCTGTTTTTT	CATSDRYYTGELFF
-	TRBV24-1	-	TRBJ2-5	TGTGCCACCGCGGAGTCGGGCCGGGGAGAGACCCAGTACTTC	CATAESGRGETQYF
-	TRBV14	few	TRBJ2-3	TGTGCCAGCAAAGGGGTACGCTCTAGCACAGATACGCAGTATTTT	CASKGVRSSTDTQYF
-	TRBV5-6	-	TRBJ2-3	TGTGCCAGCGAAAGAAGGGGTGGCACAGATACGCAGTATTTT	CASERRGGTDTQYF
TRBD1	TRBV6-5	-	TRBJ1-2	TGTGCCAGCAGTTACAGGGGGCATGAGGGTGGCTACACCTTC	CASSYRGHEGGYTF
TRBD2	TRBV12-3/TRBV12-4	-	TRBJ2-3	TGTGCCAGCAGCCCGGGGGGGGATACGCAGTATTTT	CASSPGGDTQYF
-	TRBV19	few	TRBJ2-3	TGTGCCAGTAGGGTGGCGGGATTCACAGATACGCAGTATTTT	CASRVAGFTDTQYF
-	TRBV6-2/TRBV6-3	few	TRBJ2-2	TGTGCCAGCAGTTACTCAATCAGGGGTAGGAACACCGGGGAGCTGTTTTTT	CASSYSIRGRNTGELFF
-	TRBV5-6	once	TRBJ1-2	TGTGCCAGCAGCTTGGAGCGTGGCTACACCTTC	CASSLERGYTF
TRBD1	TRBV3-1/TRBV3-2	-	TRBJ1-1	TGTGCCAGCAGCCATGGGACAGCGAACACTGAAGCTTTCTTT	CASSHGTANTEAFF
TRBD1	TRBV28	-	TRBJ1-2	TGTGCCAGCAGTCTACTCCTGGACAGGGGGGAAAATGGCTACACCTTC	CASSLLLDRGENGYTF
-	TRBV21-1	-	TRBJ2-2	TGTGCCAGCAGCAAAGCGCGTGGGGGCTTAGGCACCGGGGAGCTGTTTTTT	CASSKARGGLGTGELFF
TRBD1	TRBV19	-	TRBJ1-1	TGTGCCAGTAGTTCAGACAGGGTGGCTGAAGCTTTCTTT	CASSSDRVAEAFF
-	TRBV3-1/TRBV3-2	few	TRBJ1-5	TGTGCCAGCTCCCTGAATCAGCCCCAGCATTTT	CASSLNQPQHF
-	TRBV7-2	-	TRBJ2-1	TGTGCCAGCAGTCTTACTAGGTTCAATGAGCAGTTCTTC	CASSLTRFNEQFF
TRBD1	TRBV19	-	TRBJ1-2	TGTGCCAGTAGTGGGACAGGCTCTAACTATGGCTACACCTTC	CASSGTGSNYGYTF
-	TRBV11-3	-	TRBJ1-1	TGTGCCAGCAGCTTAATAAACACTGAAGCTTTCTTT	CASSLINTEAFF
-	TRBV12-3/TRBV12-4	-	TRBJ1-2	TGTGCCAGCAGACTAGGGGGGGACTATGGCTACACCTTC	CASRLGGDYGYTF
TRBD1	TRBV19	-	TRBJ1-1	TGTGCCAGTACTATTGGACAGGGGACGAACACTGAAGCTTTCTTT	CASTIGQGTNTEAFF
TRBD2	TRBV4-1	-	TRBJ2-1	TGCGCCAGCAGCCAGGGGGGACTAGCGGGGGGTGAGCAGTTCTTC	CASSQGGLAGGEQFF